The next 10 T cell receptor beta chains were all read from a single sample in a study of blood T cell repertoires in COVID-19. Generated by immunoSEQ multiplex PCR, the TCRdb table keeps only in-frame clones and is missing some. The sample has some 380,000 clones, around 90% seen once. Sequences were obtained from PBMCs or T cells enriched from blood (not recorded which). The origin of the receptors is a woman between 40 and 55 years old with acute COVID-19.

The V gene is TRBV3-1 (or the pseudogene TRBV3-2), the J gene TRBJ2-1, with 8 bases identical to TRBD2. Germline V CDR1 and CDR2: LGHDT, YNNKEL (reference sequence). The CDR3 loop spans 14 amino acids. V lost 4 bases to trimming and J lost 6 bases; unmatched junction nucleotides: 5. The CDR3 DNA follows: TGTGCCAGCAGCCCAGGACTAGCCCGCAATGAGCAGTTCTTC. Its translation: CASSPGLARNEQFF.

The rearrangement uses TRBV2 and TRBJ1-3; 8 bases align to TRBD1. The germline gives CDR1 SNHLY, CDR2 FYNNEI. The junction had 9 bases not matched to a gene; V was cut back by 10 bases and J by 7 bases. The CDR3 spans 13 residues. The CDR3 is CATTGQGRNTIYF. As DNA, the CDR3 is TGTGCCACCACCGGACAGGGTCGTAACACCATATATTTT.

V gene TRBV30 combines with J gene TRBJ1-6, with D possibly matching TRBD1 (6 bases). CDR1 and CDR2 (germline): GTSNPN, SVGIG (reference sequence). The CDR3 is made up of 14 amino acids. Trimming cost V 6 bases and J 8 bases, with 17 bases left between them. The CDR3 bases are TGTGCCTGTACAGGGTTGTTCGGGCATTCACCCCTCCACTTT. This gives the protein CACTGLFGHSPLHF.

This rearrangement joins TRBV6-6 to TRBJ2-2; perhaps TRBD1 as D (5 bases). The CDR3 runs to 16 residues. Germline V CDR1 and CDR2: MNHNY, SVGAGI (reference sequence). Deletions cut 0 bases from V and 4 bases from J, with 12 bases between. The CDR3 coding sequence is TGTGCCAGCAGTTACTCTCCCAGGGCCGGCACCGGGGAGCTGTTTTTT. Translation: CASSYSPRAGTGELFF.

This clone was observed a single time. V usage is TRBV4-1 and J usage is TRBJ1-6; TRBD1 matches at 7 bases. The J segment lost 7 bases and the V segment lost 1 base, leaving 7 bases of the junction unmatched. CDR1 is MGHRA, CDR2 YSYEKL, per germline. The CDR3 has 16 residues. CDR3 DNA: TGCGCCAGCAGCCAAGTGTGGGACAGTCGAAATTCACCCCTCCACTTT. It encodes CASSQVWDSRNSPLHF.

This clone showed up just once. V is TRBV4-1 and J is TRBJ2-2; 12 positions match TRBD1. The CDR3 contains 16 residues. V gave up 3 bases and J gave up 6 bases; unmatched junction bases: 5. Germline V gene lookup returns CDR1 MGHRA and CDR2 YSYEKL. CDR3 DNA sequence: TGCGCCAGCAGCCAGTCGGGACAGGGGGCGGCCGGGGAGCTGTTTTTT. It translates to CASSQSGQGAAGELFF.

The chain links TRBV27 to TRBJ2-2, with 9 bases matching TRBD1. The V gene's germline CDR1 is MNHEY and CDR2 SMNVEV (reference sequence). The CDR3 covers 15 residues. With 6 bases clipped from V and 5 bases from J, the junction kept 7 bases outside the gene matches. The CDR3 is CASSPGQGRTGELFF. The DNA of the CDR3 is TGTGCCAGCAGCCCGGGACAGGGTCGGACCGGGGAGCTGTTTTTT.

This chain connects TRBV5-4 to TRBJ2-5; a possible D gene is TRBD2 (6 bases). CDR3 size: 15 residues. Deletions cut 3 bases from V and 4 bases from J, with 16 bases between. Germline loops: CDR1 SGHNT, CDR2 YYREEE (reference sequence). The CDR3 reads CASSYMTSTGETQYF. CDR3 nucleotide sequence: TGTGCCAGCAGCTATATGACTAGTACGGGAGAGACCCAGTACTTC.

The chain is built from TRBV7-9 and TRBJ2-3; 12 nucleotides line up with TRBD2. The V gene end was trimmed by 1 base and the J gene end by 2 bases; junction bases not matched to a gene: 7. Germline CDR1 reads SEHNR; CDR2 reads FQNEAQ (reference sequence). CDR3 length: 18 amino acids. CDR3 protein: CASSLGTSGTPYTDTQYF. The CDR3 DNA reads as TGTGCCAGCAGCTTAGGGACTAGCGGGACACCCTACACAGATACGCAGTATTTT.

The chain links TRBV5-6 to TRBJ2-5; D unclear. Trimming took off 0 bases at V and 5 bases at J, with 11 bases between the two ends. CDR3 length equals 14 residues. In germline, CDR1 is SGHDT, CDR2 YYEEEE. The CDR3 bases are TGTGCCAGCAGCTTGGGGGCCGTTCGGGAGACCCAGTACTTC. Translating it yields CASSLGAVRETQYF.